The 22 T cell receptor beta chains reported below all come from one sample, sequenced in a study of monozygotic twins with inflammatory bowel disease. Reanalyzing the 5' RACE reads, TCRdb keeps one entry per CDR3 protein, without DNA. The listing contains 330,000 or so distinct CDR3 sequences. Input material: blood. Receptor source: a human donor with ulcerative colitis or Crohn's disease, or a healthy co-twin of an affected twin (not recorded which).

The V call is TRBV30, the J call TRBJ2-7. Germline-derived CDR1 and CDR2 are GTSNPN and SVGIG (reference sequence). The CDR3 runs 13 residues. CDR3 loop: CAWSQAYSYEQYF.

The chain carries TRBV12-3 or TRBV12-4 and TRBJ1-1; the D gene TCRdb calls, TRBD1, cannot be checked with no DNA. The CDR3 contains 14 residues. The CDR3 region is CASSYATGGGEAFF.

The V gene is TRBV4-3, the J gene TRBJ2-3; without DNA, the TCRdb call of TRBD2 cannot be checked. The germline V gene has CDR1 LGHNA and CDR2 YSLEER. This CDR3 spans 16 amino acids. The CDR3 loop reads CASSQGPAGGKDTQYF.

CDR3 protein: CASASAGTDTQYF. The chain recombines TRBV3-1 with TRBJ2-3. The CDR3 runs 13 residues. Germline CDR1 and CDR2: LGHDT and YNNKEL (reference sequence).

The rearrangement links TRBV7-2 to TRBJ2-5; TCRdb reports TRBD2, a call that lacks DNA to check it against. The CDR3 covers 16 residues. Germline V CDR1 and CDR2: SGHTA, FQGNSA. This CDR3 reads CASSPTGGTVFKTQYF.

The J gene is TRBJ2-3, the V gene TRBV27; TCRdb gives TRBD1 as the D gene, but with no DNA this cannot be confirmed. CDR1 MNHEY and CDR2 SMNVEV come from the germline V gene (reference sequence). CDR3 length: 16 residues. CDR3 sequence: CASSFSRDNPTDTQYF.

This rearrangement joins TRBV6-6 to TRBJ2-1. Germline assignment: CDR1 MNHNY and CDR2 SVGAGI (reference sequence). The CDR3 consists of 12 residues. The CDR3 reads CASFQGNNEQFF.

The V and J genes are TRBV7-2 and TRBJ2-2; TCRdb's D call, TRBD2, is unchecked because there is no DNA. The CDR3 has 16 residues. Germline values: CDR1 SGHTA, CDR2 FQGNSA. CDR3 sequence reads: CASSFYLAALTGELFF.

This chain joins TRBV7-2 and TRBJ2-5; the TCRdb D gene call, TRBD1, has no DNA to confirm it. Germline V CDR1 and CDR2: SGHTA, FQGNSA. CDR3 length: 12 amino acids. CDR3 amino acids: CASSPGEETQYF.

This CDR3 is CAISESGQAYNEQFF. The V gene is TRBV10-2, the J gene TRBJ2-1; there is no DNA to check the TCRdb D call of TRBD1. The CDR3 spans 15 residues. Germline V gene sequence: CDR1 WSHSY, CDR2 SAAADI.

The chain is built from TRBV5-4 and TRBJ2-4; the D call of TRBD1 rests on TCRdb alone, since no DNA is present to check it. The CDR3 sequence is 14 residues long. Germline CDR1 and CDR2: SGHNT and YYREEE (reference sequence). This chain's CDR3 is CASSRWGGKNIQYF. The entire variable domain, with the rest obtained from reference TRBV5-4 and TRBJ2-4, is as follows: ETGVTQSPTHLIKTRGQQVTLRCSSQSGHNTVSWYQQALGQGPQFIFQYYREEENGRGNFPPRFSGLQFPNYSSELNVNALELDDSALYLCASSRWGGKNIQYFGAGTRLSVL.

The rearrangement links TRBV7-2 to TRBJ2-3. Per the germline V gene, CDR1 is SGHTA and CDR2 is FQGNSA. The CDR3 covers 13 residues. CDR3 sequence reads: CASSIDRPDTQYF.

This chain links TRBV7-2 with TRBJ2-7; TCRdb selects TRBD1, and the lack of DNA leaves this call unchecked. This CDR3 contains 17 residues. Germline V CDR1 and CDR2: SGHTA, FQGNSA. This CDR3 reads CASSPINNLGGGVEQYF.

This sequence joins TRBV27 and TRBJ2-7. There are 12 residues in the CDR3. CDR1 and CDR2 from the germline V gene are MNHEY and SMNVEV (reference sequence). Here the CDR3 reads CATTTDSYEQYF.

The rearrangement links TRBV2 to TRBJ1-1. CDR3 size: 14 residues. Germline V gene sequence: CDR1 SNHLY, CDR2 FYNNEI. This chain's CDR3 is CASSEGAGHTEAFF.

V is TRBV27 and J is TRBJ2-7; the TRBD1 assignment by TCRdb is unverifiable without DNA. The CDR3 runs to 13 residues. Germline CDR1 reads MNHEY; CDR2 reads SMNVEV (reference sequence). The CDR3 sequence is CASRGREPYEQYF.

Here the CDR3 reads CSARVGGGNTEAFF. The chain is built from TRBV20-1 and TRBJ1-1. The germline gives CDR1 DFQATT, CDR2 SNEGSKA (reference sequence). CDR3 length equals 14 residues.

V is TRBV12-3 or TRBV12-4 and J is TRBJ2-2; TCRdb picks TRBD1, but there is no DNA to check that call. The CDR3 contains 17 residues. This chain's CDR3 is CASSTQSGTANTGELFF.

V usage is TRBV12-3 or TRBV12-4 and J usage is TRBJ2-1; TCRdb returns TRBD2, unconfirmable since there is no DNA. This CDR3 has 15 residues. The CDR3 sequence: CASSLREGRYNEQFF.

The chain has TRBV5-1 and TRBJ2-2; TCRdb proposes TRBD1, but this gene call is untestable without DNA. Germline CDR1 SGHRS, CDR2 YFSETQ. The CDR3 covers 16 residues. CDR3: CASSLIPGWGSGELFF.

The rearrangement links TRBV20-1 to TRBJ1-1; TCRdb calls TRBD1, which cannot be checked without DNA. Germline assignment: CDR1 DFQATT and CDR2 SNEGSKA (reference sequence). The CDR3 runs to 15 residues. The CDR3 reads CSARVQGRTPLEAFF.

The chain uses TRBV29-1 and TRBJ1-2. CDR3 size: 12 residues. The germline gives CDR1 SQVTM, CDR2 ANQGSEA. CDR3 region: CSVEKDFYGYTF.